Listed below are T cell receptor beta chains from one sample, sequenced in a study of blood T cell repertoires in COVID-19. Measured with immunoSEQ multiplex PCR; TCRdb has only the in-frame clones, and not every one. The sample has tens of thousands of clones, 75% to 90% seen once. Sequencing input: peripheral blood. These receptors were collected from a man in his 60s with acute or convalescent COVID-19. Both conserved end residues are part of each CDR3. The order of the fields is D gene, J gene, V gene, clone size, CDR3 protein, CDR3 DNA. D genes are given only for firm matches. Clone size is given for some rows only: seen once, a few or many times, or a class if the clone is expanded.

D gene: .
J gene: TRBJ2-3
V gene: TRBV6-5
clone size: .
CDR3 protein: CASGRMGNTDTQYF
CDR3 DNA: TGTGCCAGCGGGAGGATGGGAAACACAGATACGCAGTATTTT

D gene: TRBD2
J gene: TRBJ2-2
V gene: TRBV5-1
clone size: .
CDR3 protein: CASSPRTSGGSGELFF
CDR3 DNA: TGCGCCAGCAGCCCCCGGACTAGCGGGGGATCCGGGGAGCTGTTTTTT

D gene: TRBD1
J gene: TRBJ2-5
V gene: TRBV5-6
clone size: .
CDR3 protein: CASSSTGAGRETQYF
CDR3 DNA: TGTGCCAGCAGCTCGACAGGGGCCGGCCGAGAGACCCAGTACTTC

D gene: TRBD1
J gene: TRBJ2-2
V gene: TRBV19
clone size: few
CDR3 protein: CASSRIIGGTGSAGELFF
CDR3 DNA: TGTGCCAGTAGTAGAATCATCGGCGGGACAGGGTCCGCCGGGGAGCTGTTTTTT

D gene: TRBD2
J gene: TRBJ2-1
V gene: TRBV5-1
clone size: .
CDR3 protein: CASSSRTSGRLGNEQFF
CDR3 DNA: TGCGCCAGCAGCTCGCGGACTAGCGGGAGGTTGGGCAATGAGCAGTTCTTC

D gene: .
J gene: TRBJ1-3
V gene: TRBV11-2
clone size: few
CDR3 protein: CASAAAGPGNTIYF
CDR3 DNA: TGTGCCAGCGCGGCGGCAGGGCCTGGAAACACCATATATTTT

D gene: TRBD1
J gene: TRBJ2-3
V gene: TRBV5-1
clone size: .
CDR3 protein: CASSLAGQGADTQYF
CDR3 DNA: TGCGCCAGCAGCTTGGCGGGACAGGGGGCAGATACGCAGTATTTT

D gene: TRBD1
J gene: TRBJ1-2
V gene: TRBV12-3/TRBV12-4
clone size: .
CDR3 protein: CASSLGQGTRYTF
CDR3 DNA: TGTGCCAGCAGTTTAGGACAGGGCACGCGCTACACCTTC

D gene: .
J gene: TRBJ1-1
V gene: TRBV7-6
clone size: .
CDR3 protein: CASSLDGRMNTEAFF
CDR3 DNA: TGTGCCAGCAGCTTAGATGGCAGGATGAACACTGAAGCTTTCTTT

D gene: .
J gene: TRBJ1-2
V gene: TRBV5-4
clone size: .
CDR3 protein: CASSLAPKQGLRDGYTF
CDR3 DNA: TGTGCCAGCAGCTTGGCTCCAAAACAGGGTTTGCGGGATGGCTACACCTTC

D gene: .
J gene: TRBJ1-5
V gene: TRBV6-1
clone size: .
CDR3 protein: CASSELYNQPQHF
CDR3 DNA: TGTGCCAGCAGTGAATTGTATAATCAGCCCCAGCATTTT

D gene: .
J gene: TRBJ2-7
V gene: TRBV5-1
clone size: .
CDR3 protein: CASSLTRGYEQYF
CDR3 DNA: TGCGCCAGCAGCTTGACAAGAGGGTACGAGCAGTACTTC

D gene: TRBD2
J gene: TRBJ2-2
V gene: TRBV7-6
clone size: .
CDR3 protein: CASSLATASGGASNTGELFF
CDR3 DNA: TGTGCCAGCAGCTTAGCGACCGCTAGCGGGGGGGCCTCGAACACCGGGGAGCTGTTTTTT

D gene: TRBD1
J gene: TRBJ2-7
V gene: TRBV27
clone size: .
CDR3 protein: CASSLRGRQGSYEQYF
CDR3 DNA: TGTGCCAGCAGTTTACGCGGAAGACAGGGCTCGTACGAGCAGTACTTC

D gene: .
J gene: TRBJ1-5
V gene: TRBV18
clone size: once
CDR3 protein: CASSPVQGYQPQHF
CDR3 DNA: TGTGCCAGCTCACCAGTACAGGGATATCAGCCCCAGCATTTT

D gene: TRBD1
J gene: TRBJ1-5
V gene: TRBV6-6
clone size: once
CDR3 protein: CASSYPATGGQPQHF
CDR3 DNA: TGTGCCAGCAGTTACCCCGCGACAGGGGGCCAGCCCCAGCATTTT

D gene: .
J gene: TRBJ2-7
V gene: TRBV7-2
clone size: .
CDR3 protein: CASSLRGANEQYF
CDR3 DNA: TGTGCCAGCAGCTTACGGGGGGCCAACGAGCAGTACTTC

D gene: TRBD2
J gene: TRBJ2-2
V gene: TRBV5-1
clone size: .
CDR3 protein: CASSSSGGTNTGELFF
CDR3 DNA: TGCGCCAGCAGTTCTAGCGGGGGTACGAACACCGGGGAGCTGTTTTTT

D gene: .
J gene: TRBJ2-3
V gene: TRBV20-1
clone size: .
CDR3 protein: CSARVATTQYF
CDR3 DNA: TGCAGTGCTAGAGTGGCAACTACGCAGTATTTT

D gene: .
J gene: TRBJ2-7
V gene: TRBV29-1
clone size: .
CDR3 protein: CSVAHRASYEQYF
CDR3 DNA: TGCAGCGTTGCACACAGGGCCTCCTACGAGCAGTACTTC

D gene: TRBD1
J gene: TRBJ2-7
V gene: TRBV19
clone size: .
CDR3 protein: CASSGAGGYLHEQYF
CDR3 DNA: TGTGCCAGTAGTGGGGCAGGGGGTTATCTCCACGAGCAGTACTTC

D gene: .
J gene: TRBJ1-5
V gene: TRBV20-1
clone size: .
CDR3 protein: CSAAQEQPQHF
CDR3 DNA: TGCAGTGCTGCCCAGGAACAGCCCCAGCATTTT

D gene: .
J gene: TRBJ1-1
V gene: TRBV3-1/TRBV3-2
clone size: once
CDR3 protein: CASSPAYVGGWEDTEAFF
CDR3 DNA: TGTGCCAGCAGCCCTGCTTATGTCGGGGGGTGGGAGGACACTGAAGCTTTCTTT

D gene: .
J gene: TRBJ1-2
V gene: TRBV4-1
clone size: .
CDR3 protein: CASSRAEANYGYTF
CDR3 DNA: TGCGCCAGCAGCCGCGCAGAGGCTAACTATGGCTACACCTTC

D gene: .
J gene: TRBJ1-2
V gene: TRBV19
clone size: .
CDR3 protein: CASRQGLNYGYTF
CDR3 DNA: TGTGCCAGTAGGCAGGGTCTCAACTATGGCTACACCTTC

D gene: .
J gene: TRBJ2-1
V gene: TRBV15
clone size: .
CDR3 protein: CATSGGGGYRAPEQFF
CDR3 DNA: TGTGCCACCAGCGGGGGCGGGGGCTATCGTGCCCCTGAGCAGTTCTTC

D gene: TRBD2
J gene: TRBJ2-7
V gene: TRBV19
clone size: .
CDR3 protein: CASSIVSGLAGDEQYF
CDR3 DNA: TGTGCCAGTAGTATAGTGTCGGGACTAGCGGGAGACGAGCAGTACTTC

D gene: .
J gene: TRBJ2-7
V gene: TRBV13
clone size: .
CDR3 protein: CASSITDTRSYEQYF
CDR3 DNA: TGTGCCAGCAGCATCACAGACACTCGCTCCTACGAGCAGTACTTC

D gene: .
J gene: TRBJ1-1
V gene: TRBV28
clone size: .
CDR3 protein: CASSSTARLNTEAFF
CDR3 DNA: TGTGCCAGCAGTTCGACAGCGAGGCTGAACACTGAAGCTTTCTTT

D gene: .
J gene: TRBJ1-2
V gene: TRBV6-5
clone size: .
CDR3 protein: CASSWGGYYGYTF
CDR3 DNA: TGTGCCAGCAGTTGGGGGGGCTACTATGGCTACACCTTC

D gene: TRBD2
J gene: TRBJ2-3
V gene: TRBV30
clone size: .
CDR3 protein: CAWSVWATSGAEDTQYF
CDR3 DNA: TGTGCCTGGAGTGTATGGGCGACTAGCGGGGCCGAAGATACGCAGTATTTT

D gene: .
J gene: TRBJ2-1
V gene: TRBV27
clone size: .
CDR3 protein: CASSSGREQFF
CDR3 DNA: TGTGCCAGCAGTTCTGGCAGGGAGCAGTTCTTC

D gene: TRBD1
J gene: TRBJ1-2
V gene: TRBV5-4
clone size: .
CDR3 protein: CASSAPMGQGNYGYTF
CDR3 DNA: TGTGCCAGCAGCGCCCCCATGGGACAGGGCAACTATGGCTACACCTTC